The 14 T cell receptor beta chains listed next were all sequenced from one sample in a study of shared clonotypes between healthy human individuals (TCRdb year 2020). The protocol used for the library was the immunoSEQ multiplex PCR assay. Drawn from immuneACCESS, this table holds only the in-frame rearrangements with V and J called that TCRdb kept. Clones are partly lost; checked studies trace under half to an unresolved V gene and leave the rest unexplained. The sample profile shows fewer than 2.5 million clones; roughly 93% of them were found once. 0.36% of the sample goes to the ten largest clones. The sequenced sample consisted of naive CD4+ T cells from PBMCs. The cell subset or site label corresponds to: CD45RA+ positively selected. These receptors came from a man between 18 and 35 years old in good health. Some clones in this sample may be carry-over from other donors' samples.

The chain recombines TRBV7-8 with TRBJ1-4; D gene uncertain. The CDR3 totals 12 residues. V lost 3 bases and J 7 bases, leaving 6 bases between the germline ends. Germline-derived CDR1 and CDR2 are SGHVS and FQNEAQ. The CDR3 loop reads CASSFWSEKLFF. In DNA, the CDR3 is TGTGCCAGCAGCTTTTGGTCTGAAAAACTGTTTTTT.

The rearrangement links TRBV27 to TRBJ2-5; D unresolved. CDR3 size: 15 residues. V dropped 6 bases and J dropped 6 bases, with 20 bases sitting between them. Germline CDR1 reads MNHEY; CDR2 reads SMNVEV (reference sequence). The chain's CDR3 is CASSLSPPGMQTQYF. The CDR3 DNA sequence: TGTGCCAGCAGCCTAAGCCCCCCGGGTATGCAGACCCAGTACTTC.

This chain connects TRBV25-1 to TRBJ1-1; D gene uncertain. From germline, CDR1 is MGHDK and CDR2 SYGVNS. The V end was cut by 7 bases, the J end by 4 bases, with 13 bases between. The CDR3 has 13 residues. DNA for the CDR3: TGTGCCAGCACAAATGAGCCGGGCACTGAAGCTTTCTTT. Its protein is CASTNEPGTEAFF.

The chain couples TRBV28 to TRBJ2-5; D is possibly TRBD1 or TRBD2 (7 bases each). Germline V lookup: CDR1 MDHEN, CDR2 SYDVKM. V gave up 6 bases and J gave up 3 bases, with 23 bases separating them. The CDR3 has 17 residues. The CDR3 region is CASSRSGGGLAEETQYF. The CDR3 bases are TGTGCCAGCAGCCGCTCAGGGGGGGGGTTGGCTGAAGAGACCCAGTACTTC.

In regard to this clone: The sample holds other DNA sequences that translate to the same CDR3. The chain couples TRBV5-1 to TRBJ2-7, with TRBD2 as a possible D gene (5 bases). Germline V gives CDR1 SGHRS, CDR2 YFSETQ. V lost 0 bases and J 0 bases, leaving 7 bases between the germline ends. The CDR3 runs 14 residues. DNA of the CDR3: TGCGCCAGCAGCTTGGGGACTCCCTCCTACGAGCAGTACTTC. Translation gives CASSLGTPSYEQYF.

This chain links TRBV19 with TRBJ2-1; 8 bases align to TRBD2. Trimming at V came to 6 bases and at J to 6 bases, leaving 10 bases not matched to a gene. The CDR3 is 15 amino acids. Germline V lookup: CDR1 LNHDA, CDR2 SQIVND (reference sequence). The CDR3 DNA is TGTGCCAGTAGCCTCGTAGCGGGACTAGGCAATGAGCAGTTCTTC. Its translation is CASSLVAGLGNEQFF.

The chain uses TRBV27 and TRBJ1-5; TRBD1 matches at 10 bases. The CDR3 length is 17 residues. The V and J ends lost 5 bases and 1 base, in that order; junction bases with no gene match: 8. In germline, CDR1 is MNHEY, CDR2 SMNVEV (reference sequence). CDR3 amino acids: CASSRDRGQRSNQPQHF. The CDR3 DNA reads as TGTGCCAGCAGTCGTGACAGGGGGCAGAGGAGCAATCAGCCCCAGCATTTT.

The V call is TRBV29-1, the J call TRBJ2-1; possibly TRBD1 or TRBD2 for D (5 bases each). The germline V gene encodes CDR1 SQVTM and CDR2 ANQGSEA. The CDR3 is 9 residues long. V was trimmed by 7 bases and J by 8 bases, leaving 6 bases between them. The CDR3, as DNA: TGCAGCGGGGGGTATGAGCAGTTCTTC. Amino acids: CSGGYEQFF.

This clone was recorded once. The rearrangement uses TRBV6-1 and TRBJ2-7; TRBD2 matches at 12 bases. J was trimmed by 8 bases and V by 2 bases; bases with no gene match: 10. The CDR3 length is 16 residues. Germline CDR1 and CDR2: MNHNS and SASEGT. CDR3 bases: TGTGCCAGCAGTGAACCGACTAGCGGGAGCCTCGGGCAGCAGTACTTC. The encoded protein is CASSEPTSGSLGQQYF.

V is TRBV5-4 and J is TRBJ2-3; D remains ambiguous. The CDR3 runs 16 residues. V was cut by 4 bases and J by 0 bases, with 15 bases left in between. The germline gives CDR1 SGHNT, CDR2 YYREEE (reference sequence). CDR3 amino acids: CASSLNAWDSTDTQYF. The CDR3 DNA is TGTGCCAGCAGCCTGAATGCTTGGGATAGCACAGATACGCAGTATTTT.

This clone was seen a single time. V and J are TRBV5-1 and TRBJ2-1, with D unresolved. V was shortened by 3 bases and J by 6 bases, with 13 bases between the two germline ends. This CDR3 comprises 14 residues. CDR1 and CDR2 from the germline V gene are SGHRS and YFSETQ. As DNA, the CDR3 is TGCGCCAGCAGCTCCGGAGTTGGGCTCAATGAGCAGTTCTTC. It is translated as CASSSGVGLNEQFF.

V gene TRBV9 combines with J gene TRBJ2-5; D remains ambiguous. This CDR3 comprises 14 residues. Trimming shortened V by 0 bases and J by 2 bases, and 8 bases separated the two germline ends. Germline V gene lookup returns CDR1 SGDLS and CDR2 YYNGEE. CDR3 amino acids: CASSVAMEQETQYF. CDR3 bases: TGTGCCAGCAGCGTAGCTATGGAACAAGAGACCCAGTACTTC.

Details on this clone: Germline and junction disagree at one end, which may indicate a read error. This chain links TRBV30 with TRBJ1-5; D may be TRBD1 (5 bases). CDR1 GTSNPN and CDR2 SVGIG come from the germline V gene (reference sequence). CDR3 length equals 13 residues. The CDR3 here is CAWSQGSYQPQHF. Written as DNA, the CDR3 is TGTGCCTGGAGTCAGGGTAGCTATCAGCCCCAGCATTTT.

This sequence joins TRBV5-1 and TRBJ2-1, with no clear D. This CDR3 comprises 15 residues. Germline CDR1 SGHRS, CDR2 YFSETQ. V lost 1 base and J 0 bases, leaving 8 bases between the germline ends. Here the CDR3 reads CASSLQSSSYNEQFF. In nucleotides, the CDR3 is TGCGCCAGCAGCTTGCAAAGTAGCTCCTACAATGAGCAGTTCTTC.